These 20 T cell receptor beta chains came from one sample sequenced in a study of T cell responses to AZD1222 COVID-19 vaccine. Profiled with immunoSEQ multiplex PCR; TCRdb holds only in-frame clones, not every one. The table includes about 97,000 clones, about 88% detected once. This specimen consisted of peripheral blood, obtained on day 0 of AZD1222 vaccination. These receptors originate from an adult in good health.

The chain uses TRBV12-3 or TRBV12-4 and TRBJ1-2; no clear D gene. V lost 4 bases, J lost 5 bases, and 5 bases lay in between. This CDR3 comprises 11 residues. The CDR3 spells CASSSGYGYTF. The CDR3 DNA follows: TGTGCCAGCAGTTCGGGTTATGGCTACACCTTC.

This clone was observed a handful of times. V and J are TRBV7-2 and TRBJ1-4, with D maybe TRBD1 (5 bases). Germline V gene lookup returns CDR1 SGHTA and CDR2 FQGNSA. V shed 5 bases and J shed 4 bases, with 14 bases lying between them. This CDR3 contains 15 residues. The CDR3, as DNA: TGTGCCAGCAGCCGGAACAGGAATGGTAATGAAAAACTGTTTTTT. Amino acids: CASSRNRNGNEKLFF. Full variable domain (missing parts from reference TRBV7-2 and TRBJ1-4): GAGVSQSPSNKVTEKGKDVELRCDPISGHTALYWYRQSLGQGLEFLIYFQGNSAPDKSGLPSDRFSAERTGGSVSTLTIQRTQQEDSAVYLCASSRNRNGNEKLFFGSGTQLSVL.

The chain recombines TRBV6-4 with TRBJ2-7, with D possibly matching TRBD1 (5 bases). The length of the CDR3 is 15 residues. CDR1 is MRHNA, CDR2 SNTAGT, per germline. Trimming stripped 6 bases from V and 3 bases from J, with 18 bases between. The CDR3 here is CASSAGRTKRYEQYF. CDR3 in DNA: TGTGCCAGCAGCGCAGGGCGGACGAAGCGCTACGAGCAGTACTTC.

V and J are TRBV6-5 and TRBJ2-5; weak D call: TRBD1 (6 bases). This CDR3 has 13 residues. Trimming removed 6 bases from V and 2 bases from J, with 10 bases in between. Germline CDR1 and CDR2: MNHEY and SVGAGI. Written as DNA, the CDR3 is TGTGCCAGCAGGAGGGGGTTACAAGAGACCCAGTACTTC. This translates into CASRRGLQETQYF.

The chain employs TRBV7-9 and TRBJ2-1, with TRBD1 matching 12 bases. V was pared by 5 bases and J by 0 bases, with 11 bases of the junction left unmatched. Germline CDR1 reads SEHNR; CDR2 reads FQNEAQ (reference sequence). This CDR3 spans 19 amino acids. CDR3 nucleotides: TGTGCCAGCAGCCCTAGGGGGACAGGGGGCCCGAGCTCCTACAATGAGCAGTTCTTC. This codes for CASSPRGTGGPSSYNEQFF.

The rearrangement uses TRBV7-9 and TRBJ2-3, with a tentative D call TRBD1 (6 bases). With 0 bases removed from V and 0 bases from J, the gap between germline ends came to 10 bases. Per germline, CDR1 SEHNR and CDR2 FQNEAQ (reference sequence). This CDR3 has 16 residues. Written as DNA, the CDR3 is TGTGCCAGCAGCTTAGCGCTGAGGGGGAGCACAGATACGCAGTATTTT. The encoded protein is CASSLALRGSTDTQYF.

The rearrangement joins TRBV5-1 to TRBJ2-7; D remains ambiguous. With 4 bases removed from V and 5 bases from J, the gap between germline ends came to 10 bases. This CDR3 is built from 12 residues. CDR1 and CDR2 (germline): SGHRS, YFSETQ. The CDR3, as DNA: TGCGCCAGCAGCCCCCCTAGTAACGAGCAGTACTTC. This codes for CASSPPSNEQYF.

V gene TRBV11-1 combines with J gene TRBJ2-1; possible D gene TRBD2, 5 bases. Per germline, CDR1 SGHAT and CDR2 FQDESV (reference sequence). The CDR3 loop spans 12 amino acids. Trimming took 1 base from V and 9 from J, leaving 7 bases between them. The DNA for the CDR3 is TGTGCCAGCAGCTTAGAGAGGGCTGAGCAGTTCTTC. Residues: CASSLERAEQFF.

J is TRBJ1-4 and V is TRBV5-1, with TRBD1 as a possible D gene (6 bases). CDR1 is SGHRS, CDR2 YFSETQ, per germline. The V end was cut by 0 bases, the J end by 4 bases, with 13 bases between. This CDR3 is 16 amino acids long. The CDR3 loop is CASSLVQGDFNEKLFF. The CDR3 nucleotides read TGCGCCAGCAGCTTGGTACAGGGAGATTTTAATGAAAAACTGTTTTTT.

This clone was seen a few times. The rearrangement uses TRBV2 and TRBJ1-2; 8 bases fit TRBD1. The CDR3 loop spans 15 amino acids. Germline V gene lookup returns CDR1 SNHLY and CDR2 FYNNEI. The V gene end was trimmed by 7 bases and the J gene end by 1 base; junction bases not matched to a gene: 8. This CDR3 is CASKRTGRINYGYTF. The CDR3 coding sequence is TGTGCCAGCAAGAGGACAGGGAGAATTAACTATGGCTACACCTTC.

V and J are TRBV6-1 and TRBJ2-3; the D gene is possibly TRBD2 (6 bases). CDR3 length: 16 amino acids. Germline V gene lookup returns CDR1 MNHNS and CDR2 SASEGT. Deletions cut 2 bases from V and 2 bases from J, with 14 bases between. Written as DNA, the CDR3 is TGTGCCAGCAGTGAAAGTTGGGGACTTCTCACAGATACGCAGTATTTT. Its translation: CASSESWGLLTDTQYF.

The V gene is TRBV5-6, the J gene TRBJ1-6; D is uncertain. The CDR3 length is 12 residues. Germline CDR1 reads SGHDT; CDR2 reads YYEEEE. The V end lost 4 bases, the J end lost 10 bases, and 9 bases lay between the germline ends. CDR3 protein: CASSMLGSPLHF. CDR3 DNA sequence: TGTGCCAGCAGCATGCTAGGGTCACCCCTCCACTTT.

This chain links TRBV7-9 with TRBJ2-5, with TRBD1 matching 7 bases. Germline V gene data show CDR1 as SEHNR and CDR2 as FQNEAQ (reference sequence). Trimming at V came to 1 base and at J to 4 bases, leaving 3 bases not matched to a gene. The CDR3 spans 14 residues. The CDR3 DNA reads TGTGCCAGCAGCTTAGACCCAGGGGGAGAGACCCAGTACTTC. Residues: CASSLDPGGETQYF. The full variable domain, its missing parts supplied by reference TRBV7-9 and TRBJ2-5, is DTGVSQNPRHKITKRGQNVTFRCDPISEHNRLYWYRQTLGQGPEFLTYFQNEAQLEKSRLLSDRFSAERPKGSFSTLEIQRTEQGDSAMYLCASSLDPGGETQYFGPGTRLLVL.

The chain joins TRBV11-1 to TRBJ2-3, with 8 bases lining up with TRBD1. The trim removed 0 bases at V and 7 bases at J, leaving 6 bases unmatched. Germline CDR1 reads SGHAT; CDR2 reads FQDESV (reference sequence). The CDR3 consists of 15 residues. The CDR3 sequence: CASSLARTGMNTQYF. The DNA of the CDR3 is TGTGCCAGCAGCTTAGCCAGGACAGGGATGAATACGCAGTATTTT.

The CDR3 DNA reads TGTGCCTGGGGTAGCGGGGGGGCGAATGAGCAGTTCTTC. Translating it yields CAWGSGGANEQFF. The chain links TRBV30 to TRBJ2-1, with TRBD2 matching over 11 bases. The CDR3 is 13 amino acids. The junction had 4 bases not matched to a gene; V was cut back by 5 bases and J by 7 bases. From germline, CDR1 is GTSNPN and CDR2 SVGIG (reference sequence). The variable domain in full, with the rest retrieved from reference TRBV30 and TRBJ2-1, is SQTIHQWPATLVQPVGSPLSLECTVEGTSNPNLYWYRQAAGRGLQLLFYSVGIGQISSEVPQNLSASRPQDRQFILSSKKLLLSDSGFYLCAWGSGGANEQFFGPGTRLTVL.

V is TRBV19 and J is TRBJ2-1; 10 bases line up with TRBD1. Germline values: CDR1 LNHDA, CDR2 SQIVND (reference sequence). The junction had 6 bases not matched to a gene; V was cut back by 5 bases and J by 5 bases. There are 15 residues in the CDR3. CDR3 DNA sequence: TGTGCCAGTAGTGTCGACAGGGGGCGGAACAATGAGCAGTTCTTC. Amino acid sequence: CASSVDRGRNNEQFF. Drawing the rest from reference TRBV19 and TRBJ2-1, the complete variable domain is DGGITQSPKYLFRKEGQNVTLSCEQNLNHDAMYWYRQDPGQGLRLIYYSQIVNDFQKGDIAEGYSVSREKKESFPLTVTSAQKNPTAFYLCASSVDRGRNNEQFFGPGTRLTVL.

The CDR3 is CASSLETANSPLHF. The CDR3 nucleotides read TGTGCCAGCAGCTTAGAGACAGCTAATTCACCCCTCCACTTT. This rearrangement joins TRBV7-9 to TRBJ1-6, with D maybe TRBD1 (5 bases). V was pared by 1 base and J by 6 bases, with 7 bases between. Looked up from germline, CDR1 is SEHNR and CDR2 is FQNEAQ (reference sequence). The CDR3 loop spans 14 amino acids. Together with reference TRBV7-9 and TRBJ1-6, the CDR3 gives the full variable domain: DTGVSQNPRHKITKRGQNVTFRCDPISEHNRLYWYRQTLGQGPEFLTYFQNEAQLEKSRLLSDRFSAERPKGSFSTLEIQRTEQGDSAMYLCASSLETANSPLHFGNGTRLTVT.

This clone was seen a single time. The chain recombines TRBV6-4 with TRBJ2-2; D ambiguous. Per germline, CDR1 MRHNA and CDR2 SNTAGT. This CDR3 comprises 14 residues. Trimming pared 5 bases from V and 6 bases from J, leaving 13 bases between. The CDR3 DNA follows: TGTGCCAGCAGTCGAGACCCCGAGGCCGGGGAGCTGTTTTTT. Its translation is CASSRDPEAGELFF.

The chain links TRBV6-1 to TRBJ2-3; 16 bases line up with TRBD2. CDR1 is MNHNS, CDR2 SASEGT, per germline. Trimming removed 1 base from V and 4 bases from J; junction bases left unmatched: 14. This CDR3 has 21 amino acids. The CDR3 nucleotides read TGTGCCAGCAGTGAAGTTACGGGGACTAGCGGGGGGGCCATTGTTGCAGATACGCAGTATTTT. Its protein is CASSEVTGTSGGAIVADTQYF.

The CDR3 sequence is CASKEGPTNEKLFF. The CDR3 region has the DNA TGCGCCAGCAAAGAAGGACCAACTAATGAAAAACTGTTTTTT. This chain connects TRBV5-1 to TRBJ1-4; no definite D call. V lost 6 bases and J 0 bases, leaving 9 bases between the germline ends. CDR3 size: 14 residues. Per germline, CDR1 SGHRS and CDR2 YFSETQ.